One sample yielded the 18 T cell receptor beta chains listed below, sequenced in a study of cytomegalovirus exposure and HLA in healthy donors. PCR primers comprised 60 Vbeta and 13 Jbeta primers. Here immunoSEQ multiplex PCR was the method, and the copy in TCRdb shows in-frame clones only, minus some. The data contain approximately 140,000 clones, 60% to 85% of them seen just once; the ten biggest clones take up roughly 1.9%. Sequencing used PBMCs. All receptors come from a middle-aged man in good health and CMV-seronegative.

The sample holds one count of this clone. This chain joins TRBV19 and TRBJ2-5; the D is unclear. The last part of the DNA fits TRBJ2-7 better; the J call may be wrong. Germline CDR1 and CDR2: LNHDA and SQIVND (reference sequence). This CDR3 has 15 amino acids. The CDR3 here is CASSILYKSSYEQYF. CDR3 in DNA: TGTGCCAGTAGTATCCTCTATAAAAGCTCCTACGAGCAGTACTTC.

This clone was counted a few times. V usage is TRBV14 and J usage is TRBJ1-4; 8 bases align to TRBD1. Trimming took 4 bases from V and 8 from J; bases not matched to a gene: 9. The length of the CDR3 is 15 residues. Germline V gene data show CDR1 as SGHDN and CDR2 as FVKESK. The CDR3 protein is CASSPMGQEIEKLFF. For the CDR3, the DNA is TGTGCCAGCAGCCCTATGGGACAGGAGATAGAAAAACTGTTTTTT.

The chain joins TRBV5-1 to TRBJ2-1; 12 bases are shared with TRBD1. V lost 2 bases to trimming and J lost 8 bases; unmatched junction nucleotides: 5. Germline values: CDR1 SGHRS, CDR2 YFSETQ. This CDR3 spans 15 amino acids. Written as DNA, the CDR3 is TGCGCCAGCAGCTTAGGGACAGGGGGCTCCCATGAGCAGTTCTTC. Protein product: CASSLGTGGSHEQFF.

This chain links TRBV7-9 with TRBJ2-5; 14 positions match TRBD2. The CDR3 spans 18 residues. Germline loops: CDR1 SEHNR, CDR2 FQNEAQ (reference sequence). V was pared by 4 bases and J by 2 bases, with 9 bases of the junction left unmatched. The CDR3: CASSWGLAGASGQETQYF. The CDR3 DNA is TGTGCCAGCAGCTGGGGACTAGCGGGAGCCTCGGGGCAAGAGACCCAGTACTTC.

The CDR3, as DNA: TGTGCCAGCAGCCGGGACACCTACGAGCAGTACTTC. Translated, it gives CASSRDTYEQYF. The chain links TRBV6-5 to TRBJ2-7, with a tentative D call TRBD1 (6 bases). CDR3 length: 12 amino acids. Germline V gene lookup returns CDR1 MNHEY and CDR2 SVGAGI. V was cut by 6 bases and J by 2 bases, with 8 bases left in between.

This clone occurred a few times. The chain is built from TRBV7-9 and TRBJ2-5, with a possible D match to TRBD1 (6 bases). The length of the CDR3 is 12 residues. Germline CDR1 and CDR2: SEHNR and FQNEAQ (reference sequence). The V end lost 11 bases, the J end lost 6 bases, and 16 bases lay between the germline ends. The CDR3 here is CASGQLRQTQYF. The CDR3 nucleotides are TGTGCCTCGGGACAACTAAGACAGACCCAGTACTTC.

The V gene is TRBV9, the J gene TRBJ2-3; 13 bases are shared with TRBD2. The CDR3 runs 16 residues. V lost 5 bases to trimming and J lost 2 bases; unmatched junction nucleotides: 5. Per germline, CDR1 SGDLS and CDR2 YYNGEE. CDR3 sequence reads: CASRGGLAGITDTQYF. The CDR3 nucleotides read TGTGCCAGCAGGGGGGGACTAGCGGGGATCACAGATACGCAGTATTTT.

This chain joins TRBV5-4 and TRBJ1-2; a possible D gene is TRBD1 (6 bases). CDR3 length: 17 residues. V lost 1 base to trimming and J lost 4 bases, with 20 bases between them. CDR1 is SGHNT and CDR2 is YYREEE in the germline V gene (reference sequence). In nucleotides, the CDR3 is TGTGCCAGCAGCTTGCCCGAGGACAGCCTCTTTTTCTATGGCTACACCTTC. Translating gives CASSLPEDSLFFYGYTF.

The gene calls are TRBV4-2 and TRBJ1-5; 12 bases are shared with TRBD1. The ends lost 0 bases at V and 9 bases at J; junction bases unmatched: 9. CDR1 is LGHNA, CDR2 YNFKEQ, per germline. This CDR3 is built from 17 residues. CDR3 DNA sequence: TGTGCCAGCAGCCAAGAGGGCACCGGGACAGGGGGCGCGCCCCAGCATTTT. Translated: CASSQEGTGTGGAPQHF.

The chain recombines TRBV7-9 with TRBJ2-5; TRBD2 might be the D (5 bases). With 5 bases removed from V and 5 bases from J, the gap between germline ends came to 15 bases. The CDR3 contains 14 residues. Germline loops: CDR1 SEHNR, CDR2 FQNEAQ (reference sequence). CDR3 residues: CASSHLERGETQYF. The CDR3 DNA follows: TGTGCCAGCAGCCACCTGGAGAGAGGGGAGACCCAGTACTTC.

The chain combines TRBV5-1 with TRBJ2-5; D is perhaps TRBD2 (6 bases). V gave up 3 bases and J gave up 0 bases, with 12 bases separating them. The CDR3 has 15 residues. Germline V gene sequence: CDR1 SGHRS, CDR2 YFSETQ. The CDR3 DNA follows: TGCGCCAGCAGCTCGGGACTTACGTACCAAGAGACCCAGTACTTC. It is translated as CASSSGLTYQETQYF.

The chain recombines TRBV5-1 with TRBJ2-3; 11 bases match TRBD2. J lost 5 bases, V lost 5 bases, and 7 bases had no gene match. Germline CDR1 SGHRS, CDR2 YFSETQ. This CDR3 comprises 15 residues. CDR3 sequence: CASRPGLAGIDTQYF. The DNA of the CDR3 is TGCGCCAGCAGACCAGGACTAGCGGGCATAGATACGCAGTATTTT.

This chain uses TRBV10-3 with TRBJ2-7, with 8 bases aligning to TRBD1. CDR3 length: 15 residues. The V gene end was trimmed by 5 bases and the J gene end by 5 bases; junction bases not matched to a gene: 11. Germline V CDR1 and CDR2: ENHRY, SYGVKD. CDR3 DNA sequence: TGTGCCATCAGTAACACCGGGACAGGAGCCGACGAGCAGTACTTC. Translation gives CAISNTGTGADEQYF.

V is TRBV15 and J is TRBJ1-2; TRBD1 matches at 9 bases. J gave up 3 bases and V 0 bases, and 2 bases lay outside the gene matches. Germline V lookup: CDR1 LNHNV, CDR2 YYDKDF (reference sequence). The CDR3 has 15 residues. CDR3 in amino acids: CATSRDRDRDYGYTF. DNA of the CDR3: TGTGCCACCAGCAGAGACCGGGACAGGGACTATGGCTACACCTTC.

The chain uses TRBV5-5 and TRBJ2-2; perhaps TRBD2 as D (6 bases). V was trimmed by 2 bases and J by 8 bases, leaving 19 bases between them. Germline CDR1 and CDR2: SGHKS and YYEKEE (reference sequence). The CDR3 totals 16 residues. The CDR3 loop is CASSLVWAGFVGELFF. As DNA, the CDR3 is TGTGCCAGCAGCTTAGTATGGGCGGGGTTTGTGGGGGAGCTGTTTTTT.

The chain employs TRBV11-2 and TRBJ2-7; tentative D call: TRBD2 (5 bases). V was trimmed by 8 bases and J by 6 bases, leaving 14 bases between them. The CDR3 has 12 amino acids. The germline V gene has CDR1 SGHAT and CDR2 FQNNGV. In DNA form, the CDR3 reads TGTGCCAGCTGTCCGTGGGAGTCCGAGCAGTACTTC. Translating gives CASCPWESEQYF.

The V and J genes are TRBV19 and TRBJ1-2, with a tentative D call TRBD1 (5 bases). V dropped 6 bases and J dropped 4 bases, with 12 bases sitting between them. The germline gives CDR1 LNHDA, CDR2 SQIVND (reference sequence). The CDR3 sequence is 13 residues long. The CDR3: CASRTGGSYGYTF. CDR3 nucleotides: TGTGCCAGTAGAACCGGGGGTAGCTATGGCTACACCTTC.

The chain uses TRBV5-1 and TRBJ2-5; TRBD1 aligns across 12 bases. V was pared by 3 bases and J by 5 bases, with 14 bases of the junction left unmatched. Germline CDR1 reads SGHRS; CDR2 reads YFSETQ. The CDR3 runs 18 residues. CDR3: CASSWNPGQGARTETQYF. The CDR3 DNA sequence: TGCGCCAGCAGCTGGAATCCGGGACAGGGGGCCAGGACGGAGACCCAGTACTTC.